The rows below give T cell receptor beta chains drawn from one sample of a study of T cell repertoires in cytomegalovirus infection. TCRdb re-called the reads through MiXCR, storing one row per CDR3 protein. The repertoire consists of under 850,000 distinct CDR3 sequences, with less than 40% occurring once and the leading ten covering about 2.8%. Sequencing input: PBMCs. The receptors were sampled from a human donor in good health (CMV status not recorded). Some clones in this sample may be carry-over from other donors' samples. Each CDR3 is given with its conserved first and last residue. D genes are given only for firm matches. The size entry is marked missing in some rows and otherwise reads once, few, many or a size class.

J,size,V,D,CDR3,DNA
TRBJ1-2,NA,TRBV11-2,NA,CASSSLRDGGLIGSYGYTF,TGTGCCAGCAGCTCGTTGAGGGACGGGGGTTTAATTGGGAGCTATGGCTACACCTTC
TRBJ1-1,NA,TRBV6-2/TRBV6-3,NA,CASSYTDKNTEAFF,TGTGCCAGCAGTTACACGGACAAGAACACTGAAGCTTTCTTT
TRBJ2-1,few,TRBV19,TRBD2,CASSILAGDLSRQFF,TGTGCCAGTAGTATTCTAGCGGGAGATCTCAGTCGGCAGTTCTTC
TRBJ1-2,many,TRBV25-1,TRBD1,CASRRTGFNYGYTF,TGTGCCAGCCGAAGGACAGGGTTTAACTATGGCTACACCTTC
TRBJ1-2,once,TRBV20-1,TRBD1,CSVAGLRGLGGYTF,TGCAGTGTTGCAGGGTTAAGGGGGCTCGGTGGCTACACCTTC
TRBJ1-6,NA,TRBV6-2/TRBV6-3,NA,CASSYSGWGESPNSPLHF,TGTGCCAGCAGTTACTCGGGTTGGGGTGAAAGTCCTAATTCACCCCTCCACTTT
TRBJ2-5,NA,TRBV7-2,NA,CASSLSAVQETQYF,TGTGCCAGCAGCTTAAGCGCAGTACAAGAGACCCAGTACTTC
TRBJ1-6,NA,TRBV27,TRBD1,CASSPNPTGALHF,TGTGCCAGCAGTCCAAATCCTACAGGGGCCCTCCACTTT
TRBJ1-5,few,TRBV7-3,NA,CASSLNGASNQPQHF,TGTGCCAGCAGCTTAAACGGGGCAAGCAATCAGCCCCAGCATTTT
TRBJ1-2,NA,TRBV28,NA,CASRKPGTYGYTF,TGTGCCAGCAGGAAGCCCGGGACATATGGCTACACCTTC
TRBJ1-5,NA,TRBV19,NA,CASSIGSGFNQPQHF,TGTGCCAGTAGTATTGGGTCGGGCTTCAATCAGCCCCAGCATTTT
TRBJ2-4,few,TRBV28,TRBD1,CASSSTGVVYIQYF,TGTGCCAGCAGTTCGACAGGGGTGGTATACATTCAGTACTTC
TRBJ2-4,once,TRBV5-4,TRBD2,CASSAGGLAGVVRSAKNIQYF,TGTGCCAGCAGCGCCGGAGGACTAGCGGGAGTGGTCCGGTCGGCCAAAAACATTCAGTACTTC
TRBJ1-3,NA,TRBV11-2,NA,CASSMQWGRSGNTIYF,TGTGCCAGCAGCATGCAATGGGGGCGCTCTGGAAACACCATATATTTT
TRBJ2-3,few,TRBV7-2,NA,CASGSGSTDTQYF,TGTGCCAGCGGGTCGGGGAGCACAGATACGCAGTATTTT
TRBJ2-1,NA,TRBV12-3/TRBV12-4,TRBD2,CASTDGLAPYNEQFF,TGTGCCAGCACCGACGGACTAGCGCCTTACAATGAGCAGTTCTTC
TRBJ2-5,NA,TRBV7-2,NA,CASSLERRKTQYF,TGTGCCAGCAGCTTAGAGAGGAGGAAGACCCAGTACTTC